Given below is one T cell receptor (beta chain) in context. Its antigen is not known. These data originate in a study of early stage breast cancer tumors. Study findings and constraints: Tumors had approximately 2.4-fold higher T cell density than normal breast.

Libraries were prepared by immunoSEQ multiplex PCR; TCRdb keeps only in-frame clonotypes and omits some of them. The profile shows roughly 30,000 clones, about 80% of them singletons. The TCR originated in a person in their sixties or seventies with breast cancer. The sequenced sample consisted of blood.

The CDR3 nucleotides are TGTGCCAGCAGTTCCACTAGTACTAGCACAGATACGCAGTATTTT. Its protein product is CASSSTSTSTDTQYF. This chain joins TRBV6-6 and TRBJ2-3; maybe TRBD2 (5 bases). Germline lookup yields CDR1 MNHNY and CDR2 SVGAGI (reference sequence). Trimming took 4 bases from V and 0 from J, leaving 11 bases between them. The CDR3 is made up of 15 amino acids.